These T cell receptor beta chains were read from a single sample in a study of blood T cell repertoires in COVID-19. Assay used: immunoSEQ multiplex PCR; TCRdb lists only in-frame clones, some missing. The profile shows around 300,000 clones, around 89% of them singletons. The sequencing input was peripheral blood. The receptors were gathered from a woman aged 45 to 65 with COVID-19, enrolled during active disease. CDR3s include the opening cysteine and the closing phenylalanine or tryptophan. Each record gives: V gene, clone size, D gene, J gene, CDR3 protein, CDR3 DNA. D genes are given only for firm matches. Clone size is stated in some rows and not others, as once, few, many or a class when expanded.

TRBV5-1	-	-	TRBJ2-5	CASSLALAGETQYF	TGCGCCAGCAGCTTGGCGTTGGCGGGGGAGACCCAGTACTTC
TRBV3-1/TRBV3-2	-	TRBD2	TRBJ2-3	CASSRRGTSGRASTDTQYF	TGTGCCAGCAGCCGACGCGGGACTAGCGGGAGGGCTAGCACAGATACGCAGTATTTT
TRBV3-1/TRBV3-2	-	-	TRBJ1-1	CASSERENTEAFF	TGTGCCAGCAGCGAACGGGAGAACACTGAAGCTTTCTTT
TRBV28	-	TRBD1	TRBJ1-5	CASSLSTGMAQPQHF	TGTGCCAGCAGTTTATCGACAGGGATGGCCCAGCCCCAGCATTTT
TRBV7-9	-	TRBD2	TRBJ2-1	CASSPLGGRAYNEQFF	TGTGCCAGCAGCCCCTTGGGCGGGAGGGCGTACAATGAGCAGTTCTTC
TRBV6-6	-	-	TRBJ2-6	CASSSPKMPGNSGANVLTF	TGTGCCAGCAGCTCACCAAAAATGCCGGGGAACTCTGGGGCCAACGTCCTGACTTTC
TRBV7-2	-	-	TRBJ2-1	CASSLKGGANEQFF	TGTGCCAGCAGCTTAAAAGGAGGGGCGAATGAGCAGTTCTTC
TRBV7-2	-	TRBD2	TRBJ2-3	CASSFPPRSGRADTQYF	TGTGCCAGCAGCTTTCCGCCCCGCAGCGGGAGGGCAGATACGCAGTATTTT
TRBV27	-	-	TRBJ2-1	CASSSQNRGEQFF	TGTGCCAGCAGTTCTCAGAATCGGGGTGAGCAGTTCTTC
TRBV4-1	-	TRBD1	TRBJ1-2	CASSPTGTGLYGYTF	TGCGCCAGCAGCCCCACCGGGACAGGCCTCTATGGCTACACCTTC
TRBV5-1	-	TRBD2	TRBJ2-1	CASSFGFEGGSTHEQFF	TGCGCCAGCAGCTTCGGGTTCGAGGGAGGGTCAACCCATGAGCAGTTCTTC
TRBV27	-	TRBD2	TRBJ2-1	CASSPGRSGSGEQFF	TGTGCCAGCAGTCCCGGAAGAAGCGGGAGTGGAGAGCAGTTCTTC
TRBV15	-	-	TRBJ2-2	CATSREQGPNTGELFF	TGTGCCACCAGCAGAGAACAGGGACCGAACACCGGGGAGCTGTTTTTT
TRBV6-5	-	-	TRBJ2-7	CASSSYRDSYEQYF	TGTGCCAGCAGTTCCTACAGGGATTCCTACGAGCAGTACTTC
TRBV19	-	TRBD1	TRBJ1-2	CASKDRDTYGYTF	TGTGCCAGCAAGGACAGGGATACCTATGGCTACACCTTC
TRBV7-2	few	TRBD2	TRBJ2-3	CASSSWTSGRGTDTQYF	TGTGCCAGCAGCTCATGGACTAGCGGGAGGGGTACAGATACGCAGTATTTT
TRBV7-9	-	TRBD1	TRBJ1-5	CASSSNRGGQPQHF	TGTGCCAGCAGCTCAAACAGGGGTGGGCAGCCCCAGCATTTT
TRBV25-1	-	-	TRBJ2-5	CASSESWGPAETQYF	TGTGCCAGCAGTGAATCGTGGGGCCCAGCGGAGACCCAGTACTTC
TRBV2	-	TRBD2	TRBJ2-7	CASSPAGVSREQYF	TGTGCCAGCAGTCCAGCGGGAGTATCCCGCGAGCAGTACTTC
TRBV5-6	-	-	TRBJ1-6	CASSQERRSPLHF	TGTGCCAGCAGCCAGGAGCGGCGATCACCCCTCCACTTT
TRBV4-3	-	-	TRBJ1-1	CASSQGSGINTEAFF	TGCGCCAGCAGCCAAGGGTCAGGGATAAACACTGAAGCTTTCTTT
TRBV18	-	TRBD1	TRBJ1-2	CASSRPGQGNYGYTF	TGTGCCAGCTCACGCCCGGGACAGGGGAACTATGGCTACACCTTC
TRBV10-3	-	-	TRBJ2-1	CAISGPGANEQFF	TGTGCCATCAGTGGTCCAGGGGCAAATGAGCAGTTCTTC
TRBV18	-	-	TRBJ1-2	CASSPAFQGNYGYTF	TGTGCCAGCTCACCCGCATTCCAGGGGAACTATGGCTACACCTTC
TRBV7-9	-	TRBD2	TRBJ2-1	CASSSTSGRDGEQFF	TGTGCCAGCAGCTCGACTAGCGGGAGGGACGGTGAGCAGTTCTTC
TRBV10-2	once	TRBD1	TRBJ2-1	CASSEPYNRGMYEQFF	TGCGCCAGCAGTGAGCCTTATAACAGGGGGATGTATGAGCAGTTCTTC
TRBV5-1	-	TRBD1	TRBJ1-1	CASSMLPDRSLNTEAFF	TGCGCCAGCAGCATGCTTCCGGACAGGAGCTTAAACACTGAAGCTTTCTTT
TRBV5-1	-	TRBD2	TRBJ2-1	CASSLVVSGSNEQFF	TGCGCCAGCAGCTTGGTTGTTAGCGGGAGTAATGAGCAGTTCTTC
TRBV5-1	large	TRBD1	TRBJ2-7	CASSLGWTGAAYEQYF	TGCGCCAGCAGCTTGGGATGGACAGGGGCTGCCTACGAGCAGTACTTC
TRBV15	-	-	TRBJ2-5	CATSRQKETQYF	TGTGCCACCAGCAGACAAAAAGAGACCCAGTACTTC
TRBV28	-	-	TRBJ2-5	CASRTTGLETQYF	TGTGCCAGCAGAACTACAGGGCTGGAGACCCAGTACTTC
TRBV27	-	-	TRBJ1-3	CAPPAGSGNTIYF	TGTGCCCCCCCGGCAGGGTCTGGAAACACCATATATTTT
TRBV15	few	-	TRBJ1-4	CATSRDGLSEKLFF	TGTGCCACCAGCAGAGACGGGTTATCGGAAAAACTGTTTTTT
TRBV6-5	-	TRBD1	TRBJ2-3	CASSYGTGSTDTQYF	TGTGCCAGCAGTTACGGGACAGGCAGCACAGATACGCAGTATTTT
TRBV20-1	-	-	TRBJ2-1	CSASPPLARPHNEQFF	TGCAGTGCGAGTCCCCCCCTAGCGAGACCCCACAATGAGCAGTTCTTC
TRBV15	-	TRBD2	TRBJ2-1	CATNSGRGRNEQFF	TGTGCCACCAATAGCGGGAGGGGGAGGAATGAGCAGTTCTTC
TRBV4-3	-	-	TRBJ1-1	CASSLTGGGGTEAFF	TGCGCCAGCAGCCTGACCGGGGGGGGTGGCACTGAAGCTTTCTTT
TRBV20-1	-	TRBD2	TRBJ2-3	CSASGGRREGGTDTQYF	TGCAGTGCTAGTGGAGGTCGGCGGGAGGGGGGCACAGATACGCAGTATTTT
TRBV7-2	-	-	TRBJ2-3	CASSPVPDTQYF	TGTGCCAGCAGCCCCGTCCCAGATACGCAGTATTTT
TRBV5-1	-	-	TRBJ1-3	CASSSHGNSGNTIYF	TGCGCCAGCAGCTCCCATGGCAACTCTGGAAACACCATATATTTT
TRBV6-5	-	-	TRBJ2-1	CASSYSIPVSNEQFF	TGTGCTAGCAGTTACTCTATTCCAGTTTCCAATGAGCAGTTCTTC
TRBV3-1/TRBV3-2	-	-	TRBJ2-3	CASSQGGVTTDTQYF	TGTGCCAGCAGCCAAGGGGGAGTGACCACAGATACGCAGTATTTT
TRBV12-5	-	-	TRBJ2-2	CASGLDRVGTGELFF	TGTGCTAGTGGTTTGGACAGGGTCGGCACCGGGGAGCTGTTTTTT